This T cell receptor beta chain was sequenced in a study of graft-versus-host responses after intestinal transplantation. Study information: Grafts were multivisceral, liver-intestinal, or isolated intestinal.

Sequencing was performed with immunoSEQ multiplex PCR; in TCRdb, only in-frame clones are kept and a portion is missing. Of fewer than 25,000 clones in the sample, 56% were seen once. CDR1 and CDR2 from the germline V gene are GTSNPN and SVGIG (reference sequence). The CDR3 has 13 residues. V gave up 5 bases and J gave up 0 bases, with 5 bases separating them. Responder CD3+CD4+ and CD3+CD8+ cells that were proliferating and CFSE-low were sorted after the reaction. Material: alloreactive CD4+ T cells from a mixed lymphocyte reaction culture, obtained before intestinal transplant. Subset described: CFSE-low proliferating T cells sorted from approximately 6-day pre-transplant mixed lymphocyte reaction (GvH or HvG direction). The clonotype originates from a human patient who received an intestinal transplant. V is TRBV30 and J is TRBJ1-6; no clear D. CDR3: CAWEFSYNSPLHF. In DNA form, the CDR3 reads TGTGCCTGGGAGTTCTCCTATAATTCACCCCTCCACTTT. Using reference TRBV30 and TRBJ1-6 for the parts outside the CDR3, the full variable domain is SQTIHQWPATLVQPVGSPLSLECTVEGTSNPNLYWYRQAAGRGLQLLFYSVGIGQISSEVPQNLSASRPQDRQFILSSKKLLLSDSGFYLCAWEFSYNSPLHFGNGTRLTVT.